This T cell receptor beta chain appears in the sequencing data of a study of long-term antiretroviral therapy in people with HIV. On the study more broadly: The earliest samples came from an era when ART typically awaited falling CD4 counts. General observations from the study: Repertoires looked antigen-experienced, with only a slight naive shift after ART.

Concerning this clone: Its antigen is currently unknown. One end of the junction varies from germline; a read error may be responsible.

This CDR3 comprises 14 residues. The germline V gene encodes CDR1 SSHAT and CDR2 FNYEAQ (reference sequence). The assay used was immunoSEQ (version v3.0), run at survey level. Per-sample TRB depth target: about 35,000-55,000 T-cell genomes. Measured with immunoSEQ multiplex PCR; TCRdb has only the in-frame clones, and not every one. This repertoire shows 20,000 to 30,000 clones, approximately 80% found once; its top ten account for 5.7%. Samples held about 0.85-10 million cryopreserved PBMC, and DNA extraction followed. This TCR derives from a man aged 25 to 40 with HIV. The V and J genes are TRBV7-7 and TRBJ2-7; tentative D call: TRBD1 (5 bases). Material: unsorted PBMCs, obtained 4.4 years after starting antiretroviral therapy. The CDR3 region is CASSLGPGMYEQYF. The CDR3 DNA is TGTGCTAGCAGCTTAGGTCCAGGGATGTACGAGCAGTACTTC.